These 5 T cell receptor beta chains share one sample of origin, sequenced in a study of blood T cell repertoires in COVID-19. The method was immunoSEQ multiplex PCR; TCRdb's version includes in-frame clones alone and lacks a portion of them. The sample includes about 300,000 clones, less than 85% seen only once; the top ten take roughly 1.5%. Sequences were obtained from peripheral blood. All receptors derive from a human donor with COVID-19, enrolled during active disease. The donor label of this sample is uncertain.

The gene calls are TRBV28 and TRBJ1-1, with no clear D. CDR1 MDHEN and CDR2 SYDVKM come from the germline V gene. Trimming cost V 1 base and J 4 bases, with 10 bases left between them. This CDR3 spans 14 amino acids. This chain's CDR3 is CASSLSGLGTEAFF. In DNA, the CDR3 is TGTGCCAGCAGTTTATCCGGGTTGGGCACTGAAGCTTTCTTT.

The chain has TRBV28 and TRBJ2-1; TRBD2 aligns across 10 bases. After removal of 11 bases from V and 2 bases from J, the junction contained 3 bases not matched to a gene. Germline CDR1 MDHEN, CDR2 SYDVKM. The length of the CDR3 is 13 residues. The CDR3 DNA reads TGTGCCGCTACTAGCGGGGCCTACAATGAGCAGTTCTTC. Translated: CAATSGAYNEQFF.

In DNA, the CDR3 is TGTGCCAGCAGTTACGAGAGCGGGAGGTTGAATGAGCAGTTCTTC. Protein: CASSYESGRLNEQFF. V usage is TRBV6-5 and J usage is TRBJ2-1; 9 bases are a match to TRBD2. Germline V gene sequence: CDR1 MNHEY, CDR2 SVGAGI. V trimming: 2 bases; J trimming: 7 bases; junction bases outside the gene matches: 6. This CDR3 contains 15 residues.

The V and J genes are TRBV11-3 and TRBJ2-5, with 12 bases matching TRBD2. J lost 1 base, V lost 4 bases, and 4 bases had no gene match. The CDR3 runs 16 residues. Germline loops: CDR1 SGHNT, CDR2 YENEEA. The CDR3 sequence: CASSSGLAGSQETQYF. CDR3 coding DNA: TGTGCCAGCAGCTCTGGACTAGCGGGATCCCAAGAGACCCAGTACTTC.

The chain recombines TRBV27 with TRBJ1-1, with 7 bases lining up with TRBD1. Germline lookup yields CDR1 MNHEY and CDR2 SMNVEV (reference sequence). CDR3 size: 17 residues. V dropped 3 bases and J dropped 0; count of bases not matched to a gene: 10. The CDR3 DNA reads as TGTGCCAGCAGTTTTCTAGGGGGCCTTGGGATGAACACTGAAGCTTTCTTT. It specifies CASSFLGGLGMNTEAFF.